These T cell receptor beta chains were read from a single sample in a study of tumor-infiltrating lymphocytes in primary liver carcinoma. Each CDR3 protein gets one entry after TCRdb re-called the multiplex PCR reads with MiXCR. The repertoire holds 80,000 or so distinct CDR3 sequences, with 70% to 80% as singletons. The sample comprised liver tumor tissue from sampling region 4. The receptors originated from a woman in her fifties or sixties with primary liver carcinoma and hepatitis B virus infection. Both conserved end residues are trimmed from each CDR3.

len | v_gene | CDR3aa
12 | TRBV28 | ASTQRDYADEQF
16 | TRBV13 | ASSLDRDRIVGSYEHC
12 | TRBV14 | GSCRAGTGNEQY
12 | TRBV7-2 | ASSSVRDDHEQY
14 | TRBV6-1 | VGSERPGVSNQPQH
11 | TRBV11-3 | AIGLGDSNDQF
11 | TRBV7-8 | ASSLGLGEKLS
13 | TRBV29-1 | SVAPRGGSTDTQY
13 | TRBV28 | ASTPVVGGTDRQY
15 | TRBV11-3 | ASSSRGPRTMGNKQF
10 | TRBV6-5 | ASSTGQGPIH
13 | TRBV6-5 | TSSAATGGYYEQY
10 | TRBV29-1 | SIKANSYEQY
9 | TRBV30 | ARSQENEQF
13 | TRBV19 | ASSIDHGGWRGYT
10 | TRBV19 | ASTDGKRTQY
14 | TRBV14 | ANSQGRGQMNTEAF
11 | TRBV7-9 | ATRQDSRAPLH
12 | TRBV6-6 | ASSSGTRTYEQY
12 | TRBV5-1 | ASSLAGTPYEQY
12 | TRBV30 | AWSTRLGRYEQY
15 | TRBV28 | ASRPCGALSYNSPLH
16 | TRBV28 | ASTPPGLAGGSSYEQY
12 | TRBV7-9 | ASSLTRDRDEQY
12 | TRBV6-5 | ANPTVGDNSPLH
14 | TRBV5-1 | ASSFLADTSYNEQF
14 | TRBV4-2 | ASSQGGGRTLRGYI
13 | TRBV28 | ASGADSSSYNEQF
15 | TRBV6-1 | ASNLMDATGLNRPQH
14 | TRBV14 | ASSQKLTANTGELF
14 | TRBV11-2 | AITAPGREARGEQY
15 | TRBV10-3 | AISAGQGGSSNQPQH
11 | TRBV12-3/TRBV12-4 | AGSSGVHNEQF
11 | TRBV7-3 | ASSPTPDGSQY
15 | TRBV12-3/TRBV12-4 | ASSLETGLVGADTQY
13 | TRBV29-1 | SVGPPGGTFYEQY
11 | TRBV6-6 | AISTIRGDRQY
14 | TRBV14 | ASNQVFSSATNEQF
15 | TRBV6-2/TRBV6-3 | ASTGTSGRSFYNDQF
14 | TRBV7-9 | ASSSGLAGVADTQY
14 | TRBV19 | ASSMRHRSGANVLT
14 | TRBV11-2 | ANSNQGTFISDTRY
12 | TRBV10-3 | VIKEGTAQETQY
13 | TRBV5-1 | ASSSSGSSYNEQF
14 | TRBV6-1 | ASSGPPRQGPYTQY
13 | TRBV6-5 | ASSEAAGRYYEQF
13 | TRBV5-1 | ASSAGTSVGHGQY
12 | TRBV13 | ASSFRQGSTEAY